Each of the 4 T cell receptor beta chains below was sequenced from the same sample in a study of shared clonotypes between healthy human individuals. Some clones are missing from TCRdb's copy, which holds only in-frame ones; the method was immunoSEQ multiplex PCR. The sample lists about 2 million clones; roughly 95% were seen once. CD8 cells classed as naive were CD45RO-negative and positively selected for CCR7, excluding terminally differentiated effector memory CD45RA+ cells. Input material: naive CD8+ T cells sorted from blood. These receptors all come from a man between 18 and 29 years old in good health.

The chain links TRBV6-5 to TRBJ2-3, with a weak D call TRBD2 (6 bases). The germline V gene encodes CDR1 MNHEY and CDR2 SVGAGI. CDR3 length: 15 amino acids. V was clipped by 1 base and J by 5 bases, with 13 bases between them. This CDR3 reads CASSYFGGLGDTQYF. The CDR3 DNA follows: TGTGCCAGCAGTTACTTCGGGGGTCTGGGAGATACGCAGTATTTT.

V is TRBV13 and J is TRBJ2-1; TRBD2 aligns across 9 bases. V shed 0 bases and J 6 bases; nucleotides not matched to a gene: 3. This CDR3 has 15 residues. CDR1 and CDR2 (germline): PRHDT, FYEKMQ (reference sequence). The CDR3 coding sequence is TGTGCCAGCAGCTTAGGGACTAGCGGTACCAATGAGCAGTTCTTC. As protein: CASSLGTSGTNEQFF.

The V and J genes are TRBV6-1 and TRBJ2-7; 8 bases fit TRBD1. The junction had 6 bases not matched to a gene; V was cut back by 4 bases and J by 4 bases. The CDR3 is 14 residues long. Germline V gene data show CDR1 as MNHNS and CDR2 as SASEGT. CDR3 protein: CASSGTGTLYEQYF. As DNA, the CDR3 is TGTGCCAGCAGTGGGACAGGGACATTATACGAGCAGTACTTC.

V usage is TRBV28 and J usage is TRBJ1-4; 8 nucleotides agree with TRBD1. The CDR3 is made up of 14 amino acids. Germline values: CDR1 MDHEN, CDR2 SYDVKM. V lost 8 bases to trimming and J lost 3 bases; unmatched junction nucleotides: 5. CDR3 bases: TGTGCCAGCGGACTACAGGGGGCTAATGAAAAACTGTTTTTT. Encoded protein: CASGLQGANEKLFF.